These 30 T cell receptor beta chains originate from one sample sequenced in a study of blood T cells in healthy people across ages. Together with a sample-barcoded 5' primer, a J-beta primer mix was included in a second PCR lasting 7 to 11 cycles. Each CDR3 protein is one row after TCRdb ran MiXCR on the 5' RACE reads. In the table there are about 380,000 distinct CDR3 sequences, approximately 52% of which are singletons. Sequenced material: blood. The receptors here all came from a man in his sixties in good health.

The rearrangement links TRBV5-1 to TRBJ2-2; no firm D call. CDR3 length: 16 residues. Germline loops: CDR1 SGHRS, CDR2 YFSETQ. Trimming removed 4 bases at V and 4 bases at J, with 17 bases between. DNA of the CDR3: TGCGCCAGCAGCCCAGAAGCAGGTTTGGTCACCGGGGAGCTGTTTTTT. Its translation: CASSPEAGLVTGELFF.

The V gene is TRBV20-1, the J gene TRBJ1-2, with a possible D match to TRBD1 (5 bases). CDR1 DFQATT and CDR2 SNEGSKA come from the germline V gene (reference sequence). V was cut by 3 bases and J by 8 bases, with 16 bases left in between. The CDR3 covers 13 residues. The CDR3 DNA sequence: TGCAGTGCTAGGGAGAGGGGCCTATGGGGCTACACCTTC. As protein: CSARERGLWGYTF.

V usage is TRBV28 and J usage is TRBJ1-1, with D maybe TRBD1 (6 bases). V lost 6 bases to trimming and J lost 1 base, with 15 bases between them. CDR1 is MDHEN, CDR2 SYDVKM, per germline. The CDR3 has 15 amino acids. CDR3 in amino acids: CASSPHRVWNTEAFF. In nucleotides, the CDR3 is TGTGCCAGCAGCCCACACAGGGTATGGAACACTGAAGCTTTCTTT.

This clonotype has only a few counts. CDR3 residues: CASSEGLQNNEQFF. In nucleotides, the CDR3 is TGTGCCAGCAGTGAAGGTCTGCAGAACAATGAGCAGTTCTTC. The chain carries TRBV2 and TRBJ2-1; D is uncertain. Germline V gene lookup returns CDR1 SNHLY and CDR2 FYNNEI. The CDR3 spans 14 residues. Trimming shortened V by 1 base and J by 5 bases, and 9 bases separated the two germline ends.

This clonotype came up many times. CDR3 sequence (DNA): TGTGCCAGCAGCTTAGGGAGGCACAGGGTAACCGGGGCCAACGTCCTGACTTTC. Amino acid sequence: CASSLGRHRVTGANVLTF. This rearrangement joins TRBV7-8 to TRBJ2-6; D might be TRBD1 (6 bases). The ends were cut back, 1 base at V and 4 bases at J, with 17 bases in the middle. The CDR3 consists of 18 residues. Per the germline V gene, CDR1 is SGHVS and CDR2 is FQNEAQ.

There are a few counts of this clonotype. The CDR3 coding sequence is TGCGCCAGCAGCTGGTGGGGGGATGAAAAACTGTTTTTT. Its translation is CASSWWGDEKLFF. The rearrangement uses TRBV5-1 and TRBJ1-4, with D possibly being TRBD1 (5 bases). V gave up 3 bases and J gave up 6 bases, with 9 bases separating them. The CDR3 has 13 residues. CDR1 is SGHRS, CDR2 YFSETQ, per germline. Combining the CDR3 with reference TRBV5-1 and TRBJ1-4 gives the whole variable domain KAGVTQTPRYLIKTRGQQVTLSCSPISGHRSVSWYQQTPGQGLQFLFEYFSETQRNKGNFPGRFSGRQFSNSRSEMNVSTLELGDSALYLCASSWWGDEKLFFGSGTQLSVL.

The CDR3 is CSAKSGTAIDEQFF. Written as DNA, the CDR3 is TGCAGTGCTAAATCCGGGACAGCGATCGATGAGCAGTTCTTC. The gene calls are TRBV20-1 and TRBJ2-1; 7 bases map to TRBD1. CDR3 length equals 14 residues. Germline trimming cut 4 bases from V and 8 bases from J; bases unmatched to any gene: 11. Germline V gives CDR1 DFQATT, CDR2 SNEGSKA (reference sequence).

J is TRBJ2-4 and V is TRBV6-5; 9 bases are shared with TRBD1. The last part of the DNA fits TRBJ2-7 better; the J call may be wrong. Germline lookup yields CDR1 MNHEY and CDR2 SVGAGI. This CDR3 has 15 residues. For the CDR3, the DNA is TGTGCCAGCAGCTCTACCGGGACAGGGTCGGTCGAGCAGTACTTC. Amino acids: CASSSTGTGSVEQYF.

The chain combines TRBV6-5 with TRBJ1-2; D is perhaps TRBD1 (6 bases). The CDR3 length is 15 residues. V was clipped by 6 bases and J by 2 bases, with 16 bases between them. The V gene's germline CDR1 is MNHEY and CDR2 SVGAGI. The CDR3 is CASSRLLQGNYGYTF. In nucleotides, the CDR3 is TGTGCCAGCAGCCGTCTCCTCCAGGGGAACTATGGCTACACCTTC.

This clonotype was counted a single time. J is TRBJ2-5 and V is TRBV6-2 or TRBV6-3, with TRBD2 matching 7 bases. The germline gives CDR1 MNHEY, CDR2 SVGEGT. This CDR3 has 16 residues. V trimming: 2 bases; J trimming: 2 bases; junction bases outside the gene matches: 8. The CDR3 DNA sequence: TGTGCCAGCAGTTACGGGGGACGAGCGGGACAAGAGACCCAGTACTTC. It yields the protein CASSYGGRAGQETQYF.

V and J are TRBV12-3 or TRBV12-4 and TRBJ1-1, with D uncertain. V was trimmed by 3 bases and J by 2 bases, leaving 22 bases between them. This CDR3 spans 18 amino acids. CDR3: CASSLLNEGGVLNTEAFF. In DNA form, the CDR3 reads TGTGCCAGCAGTTTGTTAAACGAGGGCGGAGTTCTAAACACTGAAGCTTTCTTT.

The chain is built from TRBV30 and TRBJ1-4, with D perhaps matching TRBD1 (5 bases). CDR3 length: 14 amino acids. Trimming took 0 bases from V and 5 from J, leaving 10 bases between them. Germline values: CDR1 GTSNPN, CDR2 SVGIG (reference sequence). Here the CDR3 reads CAWSVPGRNEKLFF. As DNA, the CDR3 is TGTGCCTGGAGTGTACCAGGGAGGAATGAAAAACTGTTTTTT. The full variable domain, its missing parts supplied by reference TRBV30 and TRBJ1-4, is SQTIHQWPATLVQPVGSPLSLECTVEGTSNPNLYWYRQAAGRGLQLLFYSVGIGQISSEVPQNLSASRPQDRQFILSSKKLLLSDSGFYLCAWSVPGRNEKLFFGSGTQLSVL.

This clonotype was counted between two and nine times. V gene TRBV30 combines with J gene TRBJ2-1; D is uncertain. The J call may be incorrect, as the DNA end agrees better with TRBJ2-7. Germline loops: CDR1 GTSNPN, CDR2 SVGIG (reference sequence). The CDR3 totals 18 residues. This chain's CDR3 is CAWSVHALLPGSYNEQYF. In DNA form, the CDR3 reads TGTGCCTGGAGTGTCCATGCCCTTCTACCAGGCTCCTACAATGAGCAGTACTTC.

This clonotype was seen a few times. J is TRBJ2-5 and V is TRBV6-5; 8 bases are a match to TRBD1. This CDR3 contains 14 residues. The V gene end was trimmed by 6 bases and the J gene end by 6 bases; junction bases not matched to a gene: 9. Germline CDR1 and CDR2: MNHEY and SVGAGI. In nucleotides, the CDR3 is TGTGCCAGCAGCAGAGGACAGGGTGGGAAGACCCAGTACTTC. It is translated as CASSRGQGGKTQYF.

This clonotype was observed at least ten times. CDR3 loop: CAWSTPDGHNEQFF. CDR3 nucleotide sequence: TGTGCCTGGAGTACCCCTGACGGTCACAATGAGCAGTTCTTC. The rearrangement joins TRBV30 to TRBJ2-1; D is uncertain. The V gene lost 2 bases and the J gene lost 5 bases, with 13 bases spanning the gap. The CDR3 is 14 residues long. Germline V gives CDR1 GTSNPN, CDR2 SVGIG (reference sequence).

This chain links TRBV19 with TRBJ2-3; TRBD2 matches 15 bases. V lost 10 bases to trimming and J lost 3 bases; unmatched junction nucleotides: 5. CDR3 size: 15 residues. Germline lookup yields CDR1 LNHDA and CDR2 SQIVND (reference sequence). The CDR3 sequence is CATKGTSGGTDTQYF. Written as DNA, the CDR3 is TGTGCCACAAAGGGGACTAGCGGGGGGACAGATACGCAGTATTTT.

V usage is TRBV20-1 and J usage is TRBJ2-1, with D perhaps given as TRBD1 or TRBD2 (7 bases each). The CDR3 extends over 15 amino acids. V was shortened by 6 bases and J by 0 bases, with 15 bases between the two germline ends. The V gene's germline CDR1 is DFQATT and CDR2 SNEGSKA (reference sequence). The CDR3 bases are TGCAGTGCCAGGGGGGGACAAGCCTCCTACAATGAGCAGTTCTTC. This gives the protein CSARGGQASYNEQFF.

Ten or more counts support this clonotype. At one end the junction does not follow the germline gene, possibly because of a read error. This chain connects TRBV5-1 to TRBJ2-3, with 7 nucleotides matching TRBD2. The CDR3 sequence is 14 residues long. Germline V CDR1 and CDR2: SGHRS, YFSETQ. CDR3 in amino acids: CASSLAGVTDTQYF. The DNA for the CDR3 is TGTGCCAGCAGCCTGGCGGGGGTGACAGATACGCAGTATTTT.

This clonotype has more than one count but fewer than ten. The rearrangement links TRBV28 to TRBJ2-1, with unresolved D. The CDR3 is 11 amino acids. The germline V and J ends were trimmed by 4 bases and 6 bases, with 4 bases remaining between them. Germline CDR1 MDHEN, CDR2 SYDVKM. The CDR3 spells CASSSPNEQFF. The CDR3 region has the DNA TGTGCCAGCAGTTCCCCCAATGAGCAGTTCTTC.

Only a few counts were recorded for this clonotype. The CDR3 region is CASTSQVSGELFF. The CDR3 DNA sequence: TGTGCCAGCACCTCCCAGGTTTCCGGGGAGCTGTTTTTT. V gene TRBV27 combines with J gene TRBJ2-2; D call uncertain. The CDR3 totals 13 residues. Trimming took off 7 bases at V and 6 bases at J, with 12 bases between the two ends. CDR1 and CDR2 (germline): MNHEY, SMNVEV (reference sequence).

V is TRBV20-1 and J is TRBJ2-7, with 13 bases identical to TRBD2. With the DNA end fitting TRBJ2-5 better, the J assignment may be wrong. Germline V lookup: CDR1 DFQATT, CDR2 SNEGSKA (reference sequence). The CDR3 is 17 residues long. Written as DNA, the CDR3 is TGCAGTGCCAATCCTCCGGGACTAGCGGGGTTTTGGGAGACCCAGTACTTC. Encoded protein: CSANPPGLAGFWETQYF.

DNA for the CDR3: TGCAGCGTCCGGGACCAGAACTACAATGAGCAGTTCTTC. It is translated as CSVRDQNYNEQFF. The chain has TRBV29-1 and TRBJ2-1; D tentatively fits TRBD1 or TRBD2 (5 bases each). V lost 6 bases and J 3 bases, leaving 12 bases between the germline ends. CDR1 is SQVTM and CDR2 is ANQGSEA in the germline V gene. This CDR3 is 13 amino acids long.

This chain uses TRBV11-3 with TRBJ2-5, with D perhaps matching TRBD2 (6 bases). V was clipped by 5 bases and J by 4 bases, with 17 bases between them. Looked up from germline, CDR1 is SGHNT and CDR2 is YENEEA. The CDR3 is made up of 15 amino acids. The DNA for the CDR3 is TGTGCCAGCAGCCCCCACGGGGGAGCGCGAGAGACCCAGTACTTC. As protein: CASSPHGGARETQYF.

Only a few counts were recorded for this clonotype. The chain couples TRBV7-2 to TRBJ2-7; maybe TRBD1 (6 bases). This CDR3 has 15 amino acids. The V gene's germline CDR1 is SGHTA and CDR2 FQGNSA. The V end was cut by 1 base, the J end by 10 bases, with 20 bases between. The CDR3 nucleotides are TGTGCCAGCAGCTTAGAATGGGACACCTCGTACACCCAGTACTTC. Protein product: CASSLEWDTSYTQYF.

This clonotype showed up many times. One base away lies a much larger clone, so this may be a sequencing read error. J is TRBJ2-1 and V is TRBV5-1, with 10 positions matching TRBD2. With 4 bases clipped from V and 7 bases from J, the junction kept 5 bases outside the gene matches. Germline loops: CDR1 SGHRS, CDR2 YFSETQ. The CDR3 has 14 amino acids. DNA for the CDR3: TGCGCCAGCAGCGTTAGGACTAGCGGTAATGAGCAGTTCTTC. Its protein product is CASSVRTSGNEQFF.

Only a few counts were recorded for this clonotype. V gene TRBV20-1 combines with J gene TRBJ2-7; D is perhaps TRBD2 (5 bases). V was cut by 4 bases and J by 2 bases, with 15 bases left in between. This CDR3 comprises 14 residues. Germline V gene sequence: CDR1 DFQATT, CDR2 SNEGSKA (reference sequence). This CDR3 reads CSATTSREPYEQYF. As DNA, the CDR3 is TGCAGTGCTACAACTAGTAGAGAGCCCTACGAGCAGTACTTC.

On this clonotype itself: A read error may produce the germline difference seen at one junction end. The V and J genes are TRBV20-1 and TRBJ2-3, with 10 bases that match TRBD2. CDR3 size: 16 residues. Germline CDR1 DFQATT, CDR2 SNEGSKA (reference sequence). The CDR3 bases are TGTAGTGCTAGTGGGGCGAGCGGGAGGGCCCAGGATACGCAGTATTTT. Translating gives CSASGASGRAQDTQYF.

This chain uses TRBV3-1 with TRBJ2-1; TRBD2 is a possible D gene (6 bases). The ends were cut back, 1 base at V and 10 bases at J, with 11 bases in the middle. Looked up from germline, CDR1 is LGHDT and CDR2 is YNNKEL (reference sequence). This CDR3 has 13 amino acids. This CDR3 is CASSQAGGIEQFF. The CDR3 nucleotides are TGTGCCAGCAGCCAAGCGGGCGGGATCGAGCAGTTCTTC.

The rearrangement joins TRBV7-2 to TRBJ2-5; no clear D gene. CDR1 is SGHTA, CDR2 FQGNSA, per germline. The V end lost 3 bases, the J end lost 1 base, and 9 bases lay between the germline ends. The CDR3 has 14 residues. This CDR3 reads CASSFGDPQETQYF. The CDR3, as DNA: TGTGCCAGCAGCTTTGGGGATCCCCAAGAGACCCAGTACTTC.

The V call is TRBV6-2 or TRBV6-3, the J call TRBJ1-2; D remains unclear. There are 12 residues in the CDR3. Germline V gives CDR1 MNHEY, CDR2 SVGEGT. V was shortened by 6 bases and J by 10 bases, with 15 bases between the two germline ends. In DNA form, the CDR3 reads TGTGCCAGCAGCCACCTGCCGGGAGCCTACACCTTC. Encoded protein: CASSHLPGAYTF.